The T cell receptor beta chain described here comes from a study of Ad26.COV2.S vaccination and SARS-CoV-2 variants (dated by TCRdb to about 2021). In the study overall: Vaccine-arm donors were drawn from COV1001, a multicentre, randomized, double-blind, placebo-controlled phase I-IIa trial of Ad26.COV2.S in healthy adults. Ad26.COV2.S was administered intramuscularly at a dose of 5x10^10 or 1x10^11 viral particles, either as one shot or as two shots given 56 days apart. TCRbeta repertoire sequencing served as the tool for gauging how specific and how broad the SARS-CoV-2-reactive T cell receptors were following Ad26.COV2.S vaccination. A total of roughly 30 samples were included in the TCR-sequenced set, comprising roughly 19 Ad26.COV2.S vaccine recipients, 5 placebo recipients and 8 SARS-CoV-2 convalescent individuals. Trial participants were randomized into five groups of five, in which low-dose or high-dose Ad26.COV2.S was given once or twice, or placebo was given on both occasions. Investigators did not know the trial group allocation while performing experiments and assessing outcomes. General conclusions and limits of the study: Compared with placebo recipients, Ad26.COV2.S recipients showed higher spike-specific TCR breadth (P = 0.0014). The study was not powered to compare responses between vaccine doses or regimens. After vaccination, spike-specific CD8+ and CD4+ T cell responses were reported to show substantial breadth. It was noted by the authors that total T cell responses may have been underestimated by the TCR breadth and depth analyses. Non-spike TCR breadth was comparable between vaccine and placebo recipients, consistent with the vaccine containing only spike.

TCRbeta CDR3 regions were sequenced with the immunoSEQ Assay. After extraction, genomic DNA underwent amplification by bias-controlled multiplex PCR, followed by high-throughput sequencing. In the original analysis: To quantify the absolute abundance of each unique TCRbeta CDR3 region, sequences were collapsed and filtered. Usable DNA was measured by amplifying reference genes present in all nucleated cells, and TCRbeta template counts were normalized to that usable DNA to estimate T cell fraction. Repertoire TCRs were annotated as SARS-CoV-2-specific when V gene, CDR3 amino acid sequence and J gene were exactly matched to a known reactive TCR set. The reference SARS-CoV-2 TCR set was obtained from MIRA and was filtered for enrichment in COVID-19-positive ImmuneCODE repertoires, whereby public or cross-reactive TCRs were removed. Using the MIRA antigens, annotated TCRs were further analysed by specific ORF or by position within an ORF. Breadth was defined as the number of annotated unique rearrangements divided by the total number of unique productive rearrangements, and depth was defined as the summed frequency of the annotated unique rearrangements. TCR breadth was compared between groups using two-sided Wilcoxon rank-sum tests. The table was pulled from immuneACCESS by TCRdb, which kept in-frame rearrangements only. Such tables lose some clones; where checked, under half of the loss comes from unresolved V genes, and the rest has no known cause. V, J and clone size derive from that table, while D and trimming were established from the DNA sequence. Across this sample there are more than 300,000 clones, with about 82% seen only once. 1.9% of the sample comes from the top ten.

Taken from the germline V gene (reference sequence), the CDR1 and CDR2 loops are SEHNR and FQNEAQ. The V end gives up 5 bases and the J end 7 bases, leaving 20 bases in the junction not matched to a gene. The CDR3 has 18 amino acids, counting the end cysteine and phenylalanine. Only CDR3 DNA remains: 54 bases, in frame from the first base. Sample treatment or condition, as interpreted from the label and publication: some 20 received Ad26.COV2.S at low or high dose, single or two shots; several received placebo; per-sample allocation not given. Repertoires of vaccine and placebo recipients were sequenced from samples taken on day 63 after the first injection. Cohort 1b enrolled 25 adults aged 18-55 years at a single site in Boston, USA, between 29 July and 7 August 2020. As a vaccine, Ad26.COV2.S was a replication-incompetent adenovirus type 26 vector that expressed a prefusion-stabilized SARS-CoV-2 spike protein derived from the original Wuhan strain.

Remarks on this clone: What this receptor recognizes is not known. The record has no base qualities; no much larger clone is one base away.

Here the sequenced sample was peripheral blood, taken in a trial of Ad26.COV2.S vaccine versus placebo. The sequence derives from a person aged 18-60 years who received the Ad26.COV2.S COVID-19 vaccine or a placebo. The sequence is built from TRBV7-9 and TRBJ1-2; 9 bases in between match TRBD1. The DNA sequence is given as TGTGCCAGCAGCCCAGCCCGGGACAGGGTGATCCCCCGGGGTGGCTACACCTTC. Translated, it gives CASSPARDRVIPRGGYTF.